This is a list of T cell receptor beta chains from one sample in a study of T and B cells in COVID-19 patients. TCRdb itself ran the multiplex PCR reads through MiXCR, one entry per CDR3 protein. The sample yields around 20,000 distinct CDR3 sequences, over 25% seen once. The sample comprised blood. The source of these receptors is a human donor who had recovered from COVID-19. Both conserved end residues are part of each CDR3. Each record gives: V gene, J gene, clone size, D gene, CDR3 DNA, CDR3 protein. A D gene is named only where the DNA matches it firmly. Clone size appears in some rows only: once, few, many, or a class for an expanded clone.

TRBV6-5	TRBJ2-7	few	TRBD2	TGTGCCAGCAGCTCCCAAGAGCTAGCGGGGGGGCGGGAGCAGTACTTC	CASSSQELAGGREQYF
TRBV6-6	TRBJ1-5	.	.	TGTGCCAGCAGTCTCAGGGGTGGCCAGCCCCAGCATTTT	CASSLRGGQPQHF
TRBV6-5	TRBJ1-1	few	.	TGTGCCAGCAGTTTACCACAGACTCGGACTGAAGCTTTCTTT	CASSLPQTRTEAFF
TRBV5-4	TRBJ1-2	.	.	TGTGCCAGCAGCTTGGACATGAGCTATGGCTACACCTTC	CASSLDMSYGYTF
TRBV5-1	TRBJ2-1	.	TRBD1	TGCGCCAGCAGCTTGGGGGTGGACAGGGGGTACAATGAGCAGTTCTTC	CASSLGVDRGYNEQFF
TRBV10-3	TRBJ2-2	many	.	TGTGCCGAGGGATCGAACACCGGGGAGCTGTTTTTT	CAEGSNTGELFF
TRBV11-3	TRBJ2-3	.	.	TGTGCCAGCAGCTTATCCAGGATTACAGATACGCAGTATTTT	CASSLSRITDTQYF
TRBV27	TRBJ1-6	medium-sized	.	TGTGCCAGCAGTTATCAGTCCGGGAATTCACCCCTCCACTTT	CASSYQSGNSPLHF
TRBV19	TRBJ2-1	once	TRBD2	TGTGCCAGCTCCGGACTAGCGGGGGGGGACAATGAGCAGTTCTTC	CASSGLAGGDNEQFF
TRBV5-1	TRBJ2-7	once	.	TGCGCCAGCAGCTTAGGACTCATGACCGCCTACGAGCAGTACTTC	CASSLGLMTAYEQYF
TRBV12-3/TRBV12-4	TRBJ2-3	medium-sized	.	TGTGCCAGCAGCCTAATGGACACTAGCACAGATACGCAGTATTTT	CASSLMDTSTDTQYF
TRBV5-1	TRBJ1-1	.	TRBD1	TGCGCCAGCAGCAAGACAGGGGGCGCAAACACTGAAGCTTTCTTT	CASSKTGGANTEAFF
TRBV15	TRBJ2-2	medium-sized	.	TGTGCCACCAGCTTCGCGACATACACCGGGGAGCTGTTTTTT	CATSFATYTGELFF
TRBV29-1	TRBJ2-1	medium-sized	.	TGCAGCGTTGTTTCGGGGTTTTCCTACAATGAGCAGTTCTTC	CSVVSGFSYNEQFF
TRBV6-5	TRBJ2-7	few	.	TGTGCCAGCAGTTACTCGACCTTTGGAGGGGTCTACGAGCAGTACTTC	CASSYSTFGGVYEQYF
TRBV5-6	TRBJ2-5	many	.	TGTGCCAGCAGCTCATTGGACCACAGGGCGAGGGAGACCCAGTACTTC	CASSSLDHRARETQYF
TRBV11-1	TRBJ1-5	.	TRBD1	TGTGCCAGCAGCTTAGGTACAGGGGTAGCCAATCAGCCCCAGCATTTT	CASSLGTGVANQPQHF
TRBV6-5	TRBJ1-4	once	TRBD1	TGTGCCAGCAGCAAATTGGGGACAGGGTATGATAAACTGTTTTTT	CASSKLGTGYDKLFF
TRBV27	TRBJ1-6	few	TRBD1	TGTGCCAGCAGTTATTCGGACAGGGCGGGCTCACCCCTCCACTTT	CASSYSDRAGSPLHF
TRBV5-4	TRBJ2-7	many	.	TGTGCCAGCAGCTTCGGGGGACGCTACGAGCAGTACTTC	CASSFGGRYEQYF
TRBV6-6	TRBJ2-5	once	TRBD2	TGTGCCAGCAGTCGCACTAGCGGGCCCATCCAGTACTTC	CASSRTSGPIQYF
TRBV12-3/TRBV12-4	TRBJ1-4	.	.	TGTGCCAGCAGTTCAACCGGGCCAGCGGATGAAAAACTGTTTTTT	CASSSTGPADEKLFF
TRBV20-1	TRBJ2-7	.	.	TGCAGTGCTAGAGGGGACGTTACCTACGAGCAGTACTTC	CSARGDVTYEQYF
TRBV7-9	TRBJ1-1	few	.	TGTGCCAGCAGCTTAGTCGTTATGGGTACTGAAGCTTTCTTT	CASSLVVMGTEAFF
TRBV12-3/TRBV12-4	TRBJ2-7	few	.	TGTGCCAGCAGTTTAGCAGGACCGAGCTACGAGCAGTACTTC	CASSLAGPSYEQYF
TRBV30	TRBJ1-3	.	.	TGTGCCTGGACAGGATCTGGAAACACCATATATTTT	CAWTGSGNTIYF
TRBV30	TRBJ1-2	.	TRBD1	TGTGCCTGGAGCCCGGGGGACAGGGGAGGCTATGGCTACACCTTC	CAWSPGDRGGYGYTF
TRBV20-1	TRBJ1-5	.	TRBD1	TGCAGTGCTAGAGTAGGGGGCGCCAGCAATCAGCCCCAGCATTTT	CSARVGGASNQPQHF
TRBV6-5	TRBJ2-6	.	.	TGTGCCACCAGTGATCCGCTCGGGGACGGTGGGGCCAACGTCCTGACTTTC	CATSDPLGDGGANVLTF
TRBV5-4	TRBJ2-7	few	TRBD1	TGTGCCAGCAGCACAGGGGGCAGGTCCTACGAGCAGTACTTC	CASSTGGRSYEQYF
TRBV6-5	TRBJ1-1	.	.	TGTGCCAGCAGTTACGCCGCCGGGATCGGCACTGAAGCTTTCTTT	CASSYAAGIGTEAFF
TRBV29-1	TRBJ2-2	few	.	TGCAGCGTTGGAACCACCGGGGAGCTGTTTTTT	CSVGTTGELFF
TRBV11-3	TRBJ2-3	.	TRBD2	TGTGCCAGCAGCCCCGGACTAGCGGGGGGGCCGGATACGCAGTATTTT	CASSPGLAGGPDTQYF
TRBV6-6	TRBJ1-1	.	.	TGTGCCAGCACCCTTAAAGGGGGGGGCCTCCCTGAAGCTTTCTTT	CASTLKGGGLPEAFF
TRBV27	TRBJ2-7	.	.	TGTGCCAGCGGCCTTTATGGGCCCACCTACGAGCAGTACTTC	CASGLYGPTYEQYF
TRBV5-5	TRBJ1-3	many	.	TGTGCCAGCAGCTTGAGTTGGGCAGATGGAAACACCATATATTTT	CASSLSWADGNTIYF
TRBV5-6	TRBJ1-1	few	TRBD1	TGTGCCAGCAGCGTTGACAGGGGCAACACTGAAGCTTTCTTT	CASSVDRGNTEAFF
TRBV5-1	TRBJ2-1	.	TRBD2	TGCGCCAGCAGCCACGGACTAGCGGGGGGGCATGAGCAGTTCTTT	CASSHGLAGGHEQFF
TRBV11-3	TRBJ2-3	.	.	TGTGCCAGCAGCCGTGTAGGATCAGATACGCAGTATTTT	CASSRVGSDTQYF
TRBV6-5	TRBJ2-7	.	TRBD2	TGTGCCACCTCGGGGGGTACTAGCGGGGGATCCTACGAGCAGTACTTC	CATSGGTSGGSYEQYF
TRBV5-6	TRBJ1-3	.	.	TGTGCCAGCACCTTTCGGGACGGAGTAAGCTCCATATATTTT	CASTFRDGVSSIYF
TRBV12-3/TRBV12-4	TRBJ2-5	few	TRBD1	TGTGCCAGCAGTCGACTCCGGACAGGGGGTGGGGAGACCCAGTACTTC	CASSRLRTGGGETQYF
TRBV4-1	TRBJ2-5	.	.	TGCGCCAGCAGCCAATTGCGGGCTTCCTTTCGGGGGACCCAGTACTTC	CASSQLRASFRGTQYF
TRBV30	TRBJ1-1	few	.	TGTGCCTGGAGTGTGGGGGTAGGAGCTTTCTTT	CAWSVGVGAFF
TRBV19	TRBJ1-1	.	TRBD1	TGTGCCAGTAGTATAGACGACAGGGTGAACACTGAAGCTTTCTTT	CASSIDDRVNTEAFF
TRBV28	TRBJ1-5	.	.	TGTGCCAGCAGTTTATATACAGGGCCTGATCAGCCCCAGCATTTT	CASSLYTGPDQPQHF
TRBV30	TRBJ1-5	few	.	TGTGCCTGGAGTATCGGGGGTGGGTCCCAGCCCCAGCATTTT	CAWSIGGGSQPQHF
TRBV5-1	TRBJ2-2	.	TRBD1	TGCGCCAGCAGCTTGATCCCGGGACAGGGATTGAACACCGGGGAGCTGTTTTTT	CASSLIPGQGLNTGELFF
TRBV6-2/TRBV6-3	TRBJ1-6	few	.	TGTGCCAGCTCGGACCCGGGAGGTTCACCCCTCCACTTT	CASSDPGGSPLHF
TRBV20-1	TRBJ2-3	few	.	TGCAGTGCTATGTCGACCCCAACGGTGACAGATACGCAGTATTTT	CSAMSTPTVTDTQYF
TRBV30	TRBJ1-2	few	.	TGTGCCTGGAGTATACTGGATAACTATGGCTACACCTTC	CAWSILDNYGYTF
TRBV19	TRBJ2-7	medium-sized	TRBD1	TGTGCCAGTAGCGGACAGGTCAACTCCTACGAGCAGTACTTC	CASSGQVNSYEQYF